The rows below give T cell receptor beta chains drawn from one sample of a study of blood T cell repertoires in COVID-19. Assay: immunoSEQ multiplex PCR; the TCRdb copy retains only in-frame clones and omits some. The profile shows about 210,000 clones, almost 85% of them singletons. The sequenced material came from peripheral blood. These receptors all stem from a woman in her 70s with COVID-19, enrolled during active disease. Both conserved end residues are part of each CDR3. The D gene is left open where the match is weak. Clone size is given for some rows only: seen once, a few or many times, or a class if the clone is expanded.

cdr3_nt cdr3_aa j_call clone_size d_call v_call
TGTGCCAGCAGCCAATTAGCGGGAATATACAATGAGCAGTTCTTC CASSQLAGIYNEQFF TRBJ2-1 NA TRBD2 TRBV16
TGTGCCAGCAGCTTAGAGCCCAATCAGCCCCAGCATTTT CASSLEPNQPQHF TRBJ1-5 NA NA TRBV7-2
TGTGCCAGCAGCAAGAGGGGGACCTACGAGCAGTACTTC CASSKRGTYEQYF TRBJ2-7 NA NA TRBV21-1
TGTGCCATCAGTGAGTCGGGGGGGAACACTGAAGCTTTCTTT CAISESGGNTEAFF TRBJ1-1 NA NA TRBV10-3
TGTGCCACCAGTGACCGAGGGACAGGGTGGACCGGGGAGCTGTTTTTT CATSDRGTGWTGELFF TRBJ2-2 NA TRBD1 TRBV24-1
TGTGCCAGCAGCTCGCCCACAGGGGCCTACGAGCAGTACTTC CASSSPTGAYEQYF TRBJ2-7 NA TRBD1 TRBV7-9
TGTGCCTGGGCCAATGGACAGGGGAATTCACCCCTCCACTTT CAWANGQGNSPLHF TRBJ1-6 once TRBD1 TRBV30
TGTGCCAGCAGCTTCGCGGGACAGGGGGATTCACCCCTCCACTTT CASSFAGQGDSPLHF TRBJ1-6 NA TRBD1 TRBV11-3
TGTGCCACCAGTGGTACGGGTACAGATACGCAGTATTTT CATSGTGTDTQYF TRBJ2-3 NA NA TRBV24-1
TGTGCCAGTAACGAGTACGAAGGGGATGGCAATCAGCCCCAGCATTTT CASNEYEGDGNQPQHF TRBJ1-5 NA NA TRBV19
TGTGCCAGCAGCCCCTCGGGCGGGTGGTACAATGAGCAGTTCTTC CASSPSGGWYNEQFF TRBJ2-1 NA NA TRBV7-2
TGTGCCAGCAGTTATACCGGGACAGGAAAACTGTTTTTT CASSYTGTGKLFF TRBJ1-4 NA TRBD1 TRBV11-2
TGTGCCAGCAGTGAAGTCCTAGCGGGGGGGCTTGATACGCAGTATTTT CASSEVLAGGLDTQYF TRBJ2-3 NA TRBD2 TRBV6-1
TGTGCCAGCAGCGGACTGACACCCGCTTCTCCCTATGGCTACACCTTC CASSGLTPASPYGYTF TRBJ1-2 NA NA TRBV5-4
TGTGCCAGCAGCCCCCAAACAGGGGGTTTTGCCGAGACCCAGTACTTC CASSPQTGGFAETQYF TRBJ2-5 NA TRBD1 TRBV7-3
TGTGCCAGCAGTCCCATCGGACAGATGAACACTGAAGCTTTCTTT CASSPIGQMNTEAFF TRBJ1-1 NA NA TRBV6-5
TGTGCCAGTCTAGACAGTATGAGGACTGAAGCTTTCTTT CASLDSMRTEAFF TRBJ1-1 few NA TRBV2
TGTGCCAGCAGCTCGCTCCAGGGGGATTATTCACCCCTCCACTTT CASSSLQGDYSPLHF TRBJ1-6 NA TRBD1 TRBV5-6
TGTGCCAGCAGCTTTCGACTAGCGGGAGGGGACAATGAGCAGTTCTTC CASSFRLAGGDNEQFF TRBJ2-1 NA TRBD2 TRBV5-4
TGTGCCAGCAGTCCTTTTCCCCAAGCCAACAATGAGCAGTTCTTC CASSPFPQANNEQFF TRBJ2-1 NA NA TRBV4-2
TGTGCCAGCAGTGGAGGACAGGATAACCCTAACTATGGCTACACCTTC CASSGGQDNPNYGYTF TRBJ1-2 NA TRBD1 TRBV2
TGTGCCAGCAGCGCTACAGGGGGCGGTTCACCCCTCCACTTT CASSATGGGSPLHF TRBJ1-6 NA TRBD1 TRBV7-3
TGTGCCAGCAGTTTAACCGGGACAATTATGAACACTGAAGCTTTCTTT CASSLTGTIMNTEAFF TRBJ1-1 NA NA TRBV6-2/TRBV6-3
TGTGCCAGCAGCTTAGTGGTTTCGACAGATCAAGAGACCCAGTACTTC CASSLVVSTDQETQYF TRBJ2-5 NA NA TRBV11-3
TGTGCCAGCAGTCCGGGACTCGCGGCCTACGAGCAGTACTTC CASSPGLAAYEQYF TRBJ2-7 NA NA TRBV7-2
TGTGCCAGCAGTCCTACAGGGTTGGGAGAGACCCAGTACTTC CASSPTGLGETQYF TRBJ2-5 NA NA TRBV7-9
TGTGCCCTTTCCGTCAGTACTAATGAAAAACTGTTTTTT CALSVSTNEKLFF TRBJ1-4 NA NA TRBV30
TGTGCCAGCAGTCGACAGCTGAACACTGAAGCTTTCTTT CASSRQLNTEAFF TRBJ1-1 NA NA TRBV6-5
TGTGCCAGCAGCCTACAGCCCAGGGGGGTCTATGGCGGGACTGGCTACACCTTC CASSLQPRGVYGGTGYTF TRBJ1-2 NA TRBD1 TRBV11-2
TGCGCCAGCAGCCCACGTCTTGGGCTAAACGGCTACACCTTC CASSPRLGLNGYTF TRBJ1-2 NA NA TRBV5-1
TGTGCCAGCTCACCATCGGGGGGAAGTAGTACTGAAGCTTTCTTT CASSPSGGSSTEAFF TRBJ1-1 NA NA TRBV18
TGTGCCAGCAGTTTTTCACGACAGAGCAATCAGCCCCAGCATTTT CASSFSRQSNQPQHF TRBJ1-5 NA NA TRBV27
TGTGCCAGCAGTTTAAGGGGCTATGGCTACACCTTC CASSLRGYGYTF TRBJ1-2 NA NA TRBV27
TGTGCCAGCAGCGTAGATCTCCAGGGGTGGACTGAAGCTTTCTTT CASSVDLQGWTEAFF TRBJ1-1 NA NA TRBV9
TGTGCCAGTAGTCCTCCAGGGGGCAATCAGCCCCAGCATTTT CASSPPGGNQPQHF TRBJ1-5 once NA TRBV19
TGCAGCGGCAGGGACAGGGACAATGAGCAGTTCTTC CSGRDRDNEQFF TRBJ2-1 NA TRBD1 TRBV29-1
TGTGCCAGCAGCGCGGGTCAGGGGCAATTCTACGAGCAGTACTTC CASSAGQGQFYEQYF TRBJ2-7 NA NA TRBV2
TGTGCCAGCAGCCAGGGCGGGGATGGACATGGCTACACCTTC CASSQGGDGHGYTF TRBJ1-2 NA NA TRBV3-1/TRBV3-2
TGTGCCAGCAGCTTGGCTAGGACAGGGTCGTATGGCTACACCTTC CASSLARTGSYGYTF TRBJ1-2 NA TRBD1 TRBV5-8
TGTGCCAGCAGTCCAGGGGGCGGGGTTATTGGAGCTTTCTTT CASSPGGGVIGAFF TRBJ1-1 NA TRBD1 TRBV27
TGTGCCAGCAGCCCGGGACTAGCGGGGGGGCCAGATACGCAGTATTTT CASSPGLAGGPDTQYF TRBJ2-3 NA TRBD2 TRBV7-8
TGTGCCAGCAGCTCTTTCTTTGGGACTAGCGGGAGGGGTGGCGAGCAGTACTTC CASSSFFGTSGRGGEQYF TRBJ2-7 few TRBD2 TRBV7-9
TGTGCCAGCAGTGAAGACAGGGGGGCGAGCACTGAAGCTTTCTTT CASSEDRGASTEAFF TRBJ1-1 NA TRBD1 TRBV2
TGTGCCAGTTCGCGGCAGGGGGCCACTGAAGCTTTCTTT CASSRQGATEAFF TRBJ1-1 NA TRBD1 TRBV28
TGTGCCAGCAGCTTTTGGGCTGGCTACACCTTC CASSFWAGYTF TRBJ1-2 NA NA TRBV7-2
TGTGCCAGCAGCTTAGGTCGCGACGAGCAGTACTTC CASSLGRDEQYF TRBJ2-7 NA NA TRBV11-2
TGTGCCATCAGTGAGTCGCCGACTAGCGGGAGAAGAGATACGCAGTATTTT CAISESPTSGRRDTQYF TRBJ2-3 NA TRBD2 TRBV10-3
TGTGCCAGCTCAACGGACAAGAACACTGAAGCTTTCTTT CASSTDKNTEAFF TRBJ1-1 NA NA TRBV18
TGCAGCGTTGAAAACAGGGCAGATGGCTACACCTTC CSVENRADGYTF TRBJ1-2 few NA TRBV29-1
TGTGCCACCAGTGTCACTGACAGGGGTGGCGGCTACACCTTC CATSVTDRGGGYTF TRBJ1-2 NA TRBD1 TRBV24-1
TGTGCCAGCAGTTCACAGGGGATCAATCAGCCCCAGCATTTT CASSSQGINQPQHF TRBJ1-5 once TRBD1 TRBV27
TGTGCCAGCAGCGCCCGGACGGGCGGGCCATGGGGGAGGTATGGCTACACCTTC CASSARTGGPWGRYGYTF TRBJ1-2 NA NA TRBV9
TGTGCCAGCAGCTCACAGGGGTCGGGTTCTGGGGCCAACGTCCTGACTTTC CASSSQGSGSGANVLTF TRBJ2-6 NA TRBD1 TRBV11-3
TGTGCCAGTAGTCAGACAGCCATAAACACTGAAGCTTTCTTT CASSQTAINTEAFF TRBJ1-1 NA NA TRBV19
TGTGCCAGCAGCTATAGCCCAGATGGCTACACCTTC CASSYSPDGYTF TRBJ1-2 NA NA TRBV3-1/TRBV3-2